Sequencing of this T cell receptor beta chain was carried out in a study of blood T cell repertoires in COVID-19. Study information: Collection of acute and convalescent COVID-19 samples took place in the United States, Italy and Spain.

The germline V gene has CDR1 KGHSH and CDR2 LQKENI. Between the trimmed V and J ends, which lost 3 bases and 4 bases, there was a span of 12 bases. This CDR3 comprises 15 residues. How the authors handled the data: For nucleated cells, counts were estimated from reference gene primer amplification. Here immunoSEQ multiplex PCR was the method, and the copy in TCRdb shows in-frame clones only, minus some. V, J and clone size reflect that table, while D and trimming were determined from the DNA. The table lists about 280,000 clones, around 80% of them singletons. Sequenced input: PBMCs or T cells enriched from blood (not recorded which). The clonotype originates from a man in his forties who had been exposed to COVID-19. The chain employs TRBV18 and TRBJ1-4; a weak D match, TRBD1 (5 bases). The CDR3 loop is CASSPGLTVNEKLFF. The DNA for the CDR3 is TGTGCCAGCTCACCGGGATTGACAGTTAATGAAAAACTGTTTTTT.